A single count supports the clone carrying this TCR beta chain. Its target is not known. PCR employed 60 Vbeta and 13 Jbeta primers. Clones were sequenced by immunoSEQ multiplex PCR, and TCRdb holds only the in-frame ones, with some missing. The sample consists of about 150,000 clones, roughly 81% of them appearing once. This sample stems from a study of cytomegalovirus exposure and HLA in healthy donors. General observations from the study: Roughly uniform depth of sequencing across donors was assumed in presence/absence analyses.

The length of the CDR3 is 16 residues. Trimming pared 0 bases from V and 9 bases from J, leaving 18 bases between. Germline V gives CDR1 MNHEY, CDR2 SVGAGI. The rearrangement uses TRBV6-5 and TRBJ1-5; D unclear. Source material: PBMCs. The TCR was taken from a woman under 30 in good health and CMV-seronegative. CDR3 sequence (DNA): TGTGCCAGCAGTTACTCGAGCGCCGACCGAGGGCTGCCCCAGCATTTT. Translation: CASSYSSADRGLPQHF.